Presented here are 20 T cell receptor beta chains from one specimen sequenced in a study of blood T cell repertoires in COVID-19. Clones were sequenced by immunoSEQ multiplex PCR, and TCRdb holds only the in-frame ones, with some missing. The sample carries nearly 200,000 clones, approximately 86% recorded once. The sample comprised peripheral blood. Every receptor here comes from a man in his sixties with COVID-19, enrolled during active disease.

The chain recombines TRBV6-5 with TRBJ1-5; 8 bases map to TRBD1. The germline V gene has CDR1 MNHEY and CDR2 SVGAGI. J lost 9 bases, V lost 5 bases, and 6 bases had no gene match. The CDR3 is 13 amino acids. DNA of the CDR3: TGTGCCAGCAGTCCGAGGACAGGGAGGCCCCAGCATTTT. Translated: CASSPRTGRPQHF.

The chain is built from TRBV18 and TRBJ2-5; unclear D gene. Trimming stripped 4 bases from V and 2 bases from J, with 5 bases between. The CDR3 totals 12 residues. CDR1 and CDR2 from the germline V gene are KGHSH and LQKENI. CDR3 nucleotide sequence: TGTGCCAGCTCACTCCCGCAAGAGACCCAGTACTTC. Protein: CASSLPQETQYF.

The V gene is TRBV15, the J gene TRBJ1-1; 9 bases map to TRBD1. The V segment lost 2 bases and the J segment 1 base; nucleotides outside the gene matches: 5. The CDR3 contains 16 residues. Looked up from germline, CDR1 is LNHNV and CDR2 is YYDKDF (reference sequence). CDR3 DNA: TGTGCCACCAGCAGATCCGGGACAGGGCCGAACACTGAAGCTTTCTTT. It translates to CATSRSGTGPNTEAFF.

The chain combines TRBV7-2 with TRBJ1-2, with D perhaps matching TRBD1 (6 bases). The CDR3 is 14 residues long. The germline V and J ends were trimmed by 3 bases and 8 bases, with 16 bases remaining between them. Germline V gene data show CDR1 as SGHTA and CDR2 as FQGNSA. The CDR3 sequence is CASSFPGQPRGYTF. The CDR3 DNA is TGTGCCAGCAGCTTCCCCGGACAGCCTCGCGGCTACACCTTC.

The chain employs TRBV4-3 and TRBJ1-2, with D perhaps TRBD1 (6 bases). There are 14 residues in the CDR3. Germline-derived CDR1 and CDR2 are LGHNA and YSLEER. V lost 1 base and J lost 2, with 8 bases in between. The CDR3, as DNA: TGCGCCAGCAGCCAAGCCGGACAGAACTATGGCTACACCTTC. Translation gives CASSQAGQNYGYTF.

This clone has just one count. The J gene is TRBJ2-4, the V gene TRBV12-3 or TRBV12-4; D gene uncertain. V was pared by 0 bases and J by 6 bases, with 3 bases between. The CDR3 runs 12 residues. CDR3 amino acids: CASSLAGNIQYF. In DNA form, the CDR3 reads TGTGCCAGCAGTTTAGCCGGAAACATTCAGTACTTC.

This chain links TRBV6-5 with TRBJ2-1, with no clear D. CDR3 length: 13 residues. V dropped 10 bases and J dropped 6 bases, with 16 bases sitting between them. Per germline, CDR1 MNHEY and CDR2 SVGAGI. CDR3 sequence: CATLSGVSNEQFF. CDR3 sequence (DNA): TGTGCCACGCTCTCGGGTGTTTCCAATGAGCAGTTCTTC.

The chain combines TRBV19 with TRBJ2-3; 7 bases line up with TRBD1. Germline V gives CDR1 LNHDA, CDR2 SQIVND (reference sequence). This CDR3 region has 17 residues. Trimming cost V 4 bases and J 2 bases; bases outside gene matches: 12. The CDR3 bases are TGTGCCAGTAGTAAGACGACGCCGGGACAGATCACAGATACGCAGTATTTT. Translating it yields CASSKTTPGQITDTQYF.

The chain has TRBV7-2 and TRBJ2-2; D gene ambiguous. Germline CDR1 and CDR2: SGHTA and FQGNSA. This CDR3 is built from 12 residues. The V end lost 5 bases, the J end lost 8 bases, and 9 bases lay between the germline ends. This chain's CDR3 is CASSLRVGELFF. The CDR3 DNA reads as TGTGCCAGCAGCCTTCGGGTGGGGGAGCTGTTTTTT.

In the case of this clone: The junction departs from germline at one end; a sequencing error may be responsible. V and J are TRBV6-1 and TRBJ1-4, with 10 bases lining up with TRBD1. Germline CDR1 is MNHNS and CDR2 is SASEGT. The CDR3 is made up of 12 amino acids. The CDR3 nucleotides read TGTGCCAGCAGTGAAGGGGCTGGACAGGGGGGATTT. As protein: CASSEGAGQGGF.

This rearrangement joins TRBV5-1 to TRBJ1-3, with 9 bases matching TRBD1. The CDR3 contains 15 residues. With V trimmed by 0 bases and J by 4 bases, 2 bases remained unmatched. CDR1 and CDR2 from the germline V gene are SGHRS and YFSETQ. The CDR3 is CASSLGQGVGNTIYF. CDR3 coding DNA: TGCGCCAGCAGCTTGGGACAGGGGGTCGGAAACACCATATATTTT.

The chain carries TRBV19 and TRBJ1-3; 9 bases fit TRBD1. Germline loops: CDR1 LNHDA, CDR2 SQIVND (reference sequence). CDR3 length equals 16 residues. Germline trimming cut 5 bases from V and 2 bases from J; bases unmatched to any gene: 7. CDR3 protein: CASSHGQGLTGNTIYF. CDR3 nucleotides: TGTGCCAGTAGTCATGGACAGGGGTTAACTGGAAACACCATATATTTT.

This clone has a handful of counts. The V call is TRBV2, the J call TRBJ1-5; the D is unclear. Trimming left V 2 bases short and J 0 bases short, with 5 bases between. CDR3 length: 14 residues. Germline values: CDR1 SNHLY, CDR2 FYNNEI. The CDR3 bases are TGTGCCAGCAGTGAACCCCATAGCAATCAGCCCCAGCATTTT. This encodes CASSEPHSNQPQHF. The full variable domain, with the rest looked up from reference TRBV2 and TRBJ1-5, is EPEVTQTPSHQVTQMGQEVILRCVPISNHLYFYWYRQILGQKVEFLVSFYNNEISEKSEIFDDQFSVERPDGSNFTLKIRSTKLEDSAMYFCASSEPHSNQPQHFGDGTRLSIL.

The chain combines TRBV18 with TRBJ1-5; possible D gene TRBD1, 6 bases. The germline V and J ends were trimmed by 3 bases and 5 bases, with 11 bases remaining between them. This CDR3 is 14 amino acids long. Germline values: CDR1 KGHSH, CDR2 LQKENI. CDR3 protein: CASSPGAGDQPQHF. CDR3 DNA sequence: TGTGCCAGCTCACCGGGGGCAGGGGATCAGCCCCAGCATTTT.

The rearrangement links TRBV15 to TRBJ1-1; D is ambiguous. V was trimmed by 1 base and J by 1 base, leaving 7 bases between them. Germline V gene sequence: CDR1 LNHNV, CDR2 YYDKDF (reference sequence). CDR3 size: 14 residues. CDR3 in DNA: TGTGCCACCAGCAGAGTGAGGGAGAACACTGAAGCTTTCTTT. Protein sequence: CATSRVRENTEAFF.

The chain has TRBV10-3 and TRBJ2-1; perhaps TRBD2 as D (6 bases). Germline V gives CDR1 ENHRY, CDR2 SYGVKD. The V and J ends lost 8 bases and 5 bases respectively, with 10 bases between them. The CDR3 is 12 residues long. CDR3: CAIGSGDNEQFF. As DNA, the CDR3 is TGTGCCATCGGTAGCGGAGACAATGAGCAGTTCTTC.

The V call is TRBV10-3, the J call TRBJ2-3; D possibly corresponds to TRBD1 (6 bases). There are 17 residues in the CDR3. Looked up from germline, CDR1 is ENHRY and CDR2 is SYGVKD. The V gene lost 0 bases and the J gene lost 2 bases, with 15 bases spanning the gap. The CDR3 DNA sequence: TGTGCCATCAGTGAGTCGCACGGGACACTATCCACAGATACGCAGTATTTT. Its protein is CAISESHGTLSTDTQYF.

The J gene is TRBJ2-5, the V gene TRBV6-5; 8 bases match TRBD1. Germline values: CDR1 MNHEY, CDR2 SVGAGI. J was trimmed by 3 bases and V by 0 bases; bases with no gene match: 3. This CDR3 spans 15 amino acids. CDR3 bases: TGTGCCAGCAGTTACTCTGACAGGGGAAAAGAGACCCAGTACTTC. Translated: CASSYSDRGKETQYF.

Only one count was recorded for this clone. This chain connects TRBV6-1 to TRBJ1-5; the D is unclear. The CDR3 spans 14 residues. CDR1 and CDR2 from the germline V gene are MNHNS and SASEGT. The V end lost 3 bases, the J end lost 8 bases, and 14 bases lay between the germline ends. As DNA, the CDR3 is TGTGCCAGCAGTGACCGGGCCGCCGGGAAGCCCCAGCATTTT. Its translation: CASSDRAAGKPQHF.

The chain combines TRBV19 with TRBJ1-5; 9 bases match TRBD1. Losses at the gene ends were 5 bases for V and 6 bases for J; bases not matched to a gene: 8. The CDR3 has 15 amino acids. CDR1 is LNHDA, CDR2 SQIVND, per germline (reference sequence). The CDR3, as DNA: TGTGCCAGTAGTGGGGACAGGGTAGGAAGTCAGCCCCAGCATTTT. Translating gives CASSGDRVGSQPQHF.